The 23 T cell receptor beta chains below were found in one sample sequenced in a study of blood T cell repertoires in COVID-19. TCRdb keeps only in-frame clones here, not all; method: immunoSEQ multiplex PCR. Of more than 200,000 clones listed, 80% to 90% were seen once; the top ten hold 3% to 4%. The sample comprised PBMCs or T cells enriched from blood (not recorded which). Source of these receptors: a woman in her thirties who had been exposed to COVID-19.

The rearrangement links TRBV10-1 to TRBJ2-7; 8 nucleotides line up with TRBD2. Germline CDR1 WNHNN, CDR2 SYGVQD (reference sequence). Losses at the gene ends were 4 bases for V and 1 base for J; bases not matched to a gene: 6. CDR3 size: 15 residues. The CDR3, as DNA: TGCGCCAGCAGTGGGGCAGCTAGCGGGTCCTACGAGCAGTACTTC. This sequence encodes CASSGAASGSYEQYF.

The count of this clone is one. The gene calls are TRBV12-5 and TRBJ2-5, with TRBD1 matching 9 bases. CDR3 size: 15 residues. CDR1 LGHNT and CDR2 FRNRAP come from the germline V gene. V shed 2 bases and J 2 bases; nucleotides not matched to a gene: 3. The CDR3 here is CASGLIGQGQETQYF. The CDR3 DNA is TGTGCTAGTGGTTTGATCGGACAGGGGCAAGAGACCCAGTACTTC.

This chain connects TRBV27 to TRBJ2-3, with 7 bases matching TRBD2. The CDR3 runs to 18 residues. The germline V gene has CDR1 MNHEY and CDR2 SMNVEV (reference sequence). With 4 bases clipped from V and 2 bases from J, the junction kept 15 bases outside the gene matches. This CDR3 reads CASSSTSGLVGPTDTQYF. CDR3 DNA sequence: TGTGCCAGCAGTTCCACCTCAGGACTAGTGGGCCCCACAGATACGCAGTATTTT.

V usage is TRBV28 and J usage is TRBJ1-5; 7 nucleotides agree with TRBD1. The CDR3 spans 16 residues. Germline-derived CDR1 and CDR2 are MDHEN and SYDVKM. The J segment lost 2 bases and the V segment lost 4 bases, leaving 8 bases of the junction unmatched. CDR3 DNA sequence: TGTGCCAGCAGTTCACCGACAGGGCAACGCAATCAGCCCCAGCATTTT. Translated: CASSSPTGQRNQPQHF.

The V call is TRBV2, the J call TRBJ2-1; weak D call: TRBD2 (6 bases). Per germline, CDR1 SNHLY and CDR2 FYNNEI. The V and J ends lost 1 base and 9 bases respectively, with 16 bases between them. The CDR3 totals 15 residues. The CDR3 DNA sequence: TGTGCCAGCAGTGAAGAGGGACTGGCCCACGGTGAGCAGTTCTTC. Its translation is CASSEEGLAHGEQFF.

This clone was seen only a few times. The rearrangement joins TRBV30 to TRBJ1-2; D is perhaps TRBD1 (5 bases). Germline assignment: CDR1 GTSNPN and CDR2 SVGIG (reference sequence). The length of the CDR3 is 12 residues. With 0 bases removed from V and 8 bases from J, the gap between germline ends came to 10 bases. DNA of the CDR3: TGTGCCTGGAGTGTCTCAGGGTGGGGCTACACCTTC. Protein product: CAWSVSGWGYTF.

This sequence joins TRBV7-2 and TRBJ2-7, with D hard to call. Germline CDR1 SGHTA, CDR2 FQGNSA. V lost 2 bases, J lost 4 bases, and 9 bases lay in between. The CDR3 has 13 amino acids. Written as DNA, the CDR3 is TGTGCCAGCAGCTTAAACTACCAATACGAGCAGTACTTC. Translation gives CASSLNYQYEQYF.

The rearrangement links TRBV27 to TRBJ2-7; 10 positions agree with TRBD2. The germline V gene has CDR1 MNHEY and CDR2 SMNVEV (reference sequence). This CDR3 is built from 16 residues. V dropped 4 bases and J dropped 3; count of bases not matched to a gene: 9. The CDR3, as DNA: TGTGCCAGCAGTTCCCCAGGGTCTAGCGGGAGCTACGAGCAGTACTTC. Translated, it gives CASSSPGSSGSYEQYF.

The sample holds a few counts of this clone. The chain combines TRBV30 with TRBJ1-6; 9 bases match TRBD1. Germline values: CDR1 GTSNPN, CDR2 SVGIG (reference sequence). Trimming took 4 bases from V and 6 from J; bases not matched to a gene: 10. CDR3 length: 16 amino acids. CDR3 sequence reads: CAWTPRWDRVNSPLHF. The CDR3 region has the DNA TGTGCCTGGACCCCCCGGTGGGACAGGGTTAATTCACCCCTCCACTTT.

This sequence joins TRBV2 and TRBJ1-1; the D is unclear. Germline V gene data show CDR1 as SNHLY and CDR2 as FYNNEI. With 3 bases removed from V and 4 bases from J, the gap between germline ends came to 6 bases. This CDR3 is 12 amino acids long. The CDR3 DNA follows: TGTGCCAGCAGTGACGGTGTCACTGAAGCTTTCTTT. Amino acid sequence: CASSDGVTEAFF.

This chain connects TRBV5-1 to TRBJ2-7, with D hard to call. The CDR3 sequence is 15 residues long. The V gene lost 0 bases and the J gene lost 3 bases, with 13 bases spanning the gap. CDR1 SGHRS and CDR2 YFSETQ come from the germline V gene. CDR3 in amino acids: CASSLDSWAFYEQYF. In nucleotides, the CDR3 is TGCGCCAGCAGCTTGGACTCCTGGGCCTTCTACGAGCAGTACTTC.

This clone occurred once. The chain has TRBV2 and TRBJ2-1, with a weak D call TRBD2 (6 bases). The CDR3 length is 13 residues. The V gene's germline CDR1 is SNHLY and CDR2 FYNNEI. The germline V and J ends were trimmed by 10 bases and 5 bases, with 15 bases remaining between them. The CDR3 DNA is TGTGCCAACACCGGGACTCCCAACAATGAGCAGTTCTTC. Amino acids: CANTGTPNNEQFF.

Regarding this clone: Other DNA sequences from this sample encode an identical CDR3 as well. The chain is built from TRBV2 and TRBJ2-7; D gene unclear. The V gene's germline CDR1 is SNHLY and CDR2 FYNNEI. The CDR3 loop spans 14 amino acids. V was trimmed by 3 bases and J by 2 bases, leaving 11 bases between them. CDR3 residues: CASSDASIPYEQYF. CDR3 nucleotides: TGTGCCAGCAGTGATGCGAGTATACCCTACGAGCAGTACTTC.

Written as DNA, the CDR3 is TGTGCCACCAGTGTACAACTAGCGGACAATGAGCAGTTCTTC. This codes for CATSVQLADNEQFF. The J gene is TRBJ2-1, the V gene TRBV24-1; 8 positions agree with TRBD2. In germline, CDR1 is KGHDR, CDR2 SFDVKD. CDR3 length equals 14 residues. V lost 5 bases and J lost 5; bases outside the gene matches: 4.

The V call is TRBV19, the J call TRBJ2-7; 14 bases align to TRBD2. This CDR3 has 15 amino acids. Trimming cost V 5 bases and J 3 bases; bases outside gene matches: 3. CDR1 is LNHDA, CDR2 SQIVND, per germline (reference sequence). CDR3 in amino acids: CASSPGTSGSYEQYF. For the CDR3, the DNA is TGTGCCAGTAGTCCCGGGACTAGCGGGAGCTACGAGCAGTACTTC.

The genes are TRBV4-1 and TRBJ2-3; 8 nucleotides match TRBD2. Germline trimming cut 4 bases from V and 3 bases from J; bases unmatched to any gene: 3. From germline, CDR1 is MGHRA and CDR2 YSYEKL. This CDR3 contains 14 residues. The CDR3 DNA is TGCGCCAGCAGCCTCGGGGGGGGTACAGATACGCAGTATTTT. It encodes CASSLGGGTDTQYF.

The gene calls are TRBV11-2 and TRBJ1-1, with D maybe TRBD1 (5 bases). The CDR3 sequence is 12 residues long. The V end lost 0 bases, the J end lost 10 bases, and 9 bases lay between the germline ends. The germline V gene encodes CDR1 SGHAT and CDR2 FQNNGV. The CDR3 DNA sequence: TGTGCCAGCAGCTTAGACACACAGGTAGCTTTCTTT. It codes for CASSLDTQVAFF. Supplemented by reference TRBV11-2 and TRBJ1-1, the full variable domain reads EAGVAQSPRYKIIEKRQSVAFWCNPISGHATLYWYQQILGQGPKLLIQFQNNGVVDDSQLPKDRFSAERLKGVDSTLKIQPAKLEDSAVYLCASSLDTQVAFFGQGTRLTVV.

The CDR3 loop is CASTSRSPYEQYF. The CDR3 bases are TGTGCCAGCACCTCCCGTAGTCCCTACGAGCAGTACTTC. This chain uses TRBV12-3 or TRBV12-4 with TRBJ2-7; the D is unclear. Between the trimmed V and J ends, which lost 7 bases and 2 bases, there was a span of 12 bases. The CDR3 runs 13 residues.

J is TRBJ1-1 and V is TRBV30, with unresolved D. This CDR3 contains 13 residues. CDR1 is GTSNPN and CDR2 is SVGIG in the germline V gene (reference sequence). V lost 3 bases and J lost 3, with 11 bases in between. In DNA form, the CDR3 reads TGTGCCTGGAGGAGGAGCAGATACACTGAAGCTTTCTTT. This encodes CAWRRSRYTEAFF.

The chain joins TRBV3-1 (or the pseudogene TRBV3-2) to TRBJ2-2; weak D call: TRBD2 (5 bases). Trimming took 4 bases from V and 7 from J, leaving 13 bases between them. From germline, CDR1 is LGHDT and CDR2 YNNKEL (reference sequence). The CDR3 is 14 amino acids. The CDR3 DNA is TGTGCCAGCAGCCGAGAGAGCGGAAGCGGGGAGCTGTTTTTT. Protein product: CASSRESGSGELFF.

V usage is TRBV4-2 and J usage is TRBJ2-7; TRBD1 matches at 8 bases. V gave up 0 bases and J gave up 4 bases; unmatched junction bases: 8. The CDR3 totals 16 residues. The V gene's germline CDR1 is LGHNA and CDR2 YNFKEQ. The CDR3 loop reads CASSQDQGAGNYEQYF. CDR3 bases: TGTGCCAGCAGCCAAGATCAGGGGGCGGGGAATTACGAGCAGTACTTC.

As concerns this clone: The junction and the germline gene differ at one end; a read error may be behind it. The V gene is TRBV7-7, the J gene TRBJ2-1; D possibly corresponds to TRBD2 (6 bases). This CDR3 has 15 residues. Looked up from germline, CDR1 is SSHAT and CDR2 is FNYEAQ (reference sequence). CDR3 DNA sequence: TGTGCTAGCAGCTTAGACGGGAGCTCCTACAATGAGCAGTTCTTC. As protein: CASSLDGSSYNEQFF.

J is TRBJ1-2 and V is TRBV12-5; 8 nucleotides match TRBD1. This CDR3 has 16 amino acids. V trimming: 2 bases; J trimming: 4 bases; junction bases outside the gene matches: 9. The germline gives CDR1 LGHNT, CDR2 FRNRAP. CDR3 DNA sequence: TGTGCTAGTGGTTTGCCTTCAGGGGGCCTCGGCTATGGCTACACCTTC. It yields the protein CASGLPSGGLGYGYTF.